The clone carrying this TCR beta chain has ten or more counts. As yet, its antigen is unknown. This sample stems from a study of T cells in Graves' hyperthyroidism and ophthalmopathy. Study-level background: The authors collected peripheral blood at initial diagnosis, before any treatment.

J gave up 3 bases and V 6 bases, and 8 bases lay outside the gene matches. The CDR3 consists of 15 residues. Looked up from germline, CDR1 is MNHNS and CDR2 is SASEGT. Study-wide points: The blood repertoire included most of the expanded thyroid clonotypes above 0.001. A model built on 13 V-J features separated ophthalmopathy from stable hyperthyroidism.

Amplified TCR beta CDR3 regions derived from RNA transcripts. Primed by the HTBI set, a first-round RT-PCR was run on the TCR CDR3. TCRdb passed the multiplex PCR reads through MiXCR, listing each CDR3 protein once. The data show approximately 400,000 distinct CDR3 sequences, 19% seen once. Recently diagnosed hyperthyroidism of less than 2 months' duration affected patients aged 18 to 65. The chain couples TRBV6-1 to TRBJ1-5, with 7 nucleotides matching TRBD1. Input material: blood. The receptor's source is a woman between 18 and 29 years old with Graves' hyperthyroidism. CDR3 in DNA: TGTGCCAGCAGACCTGACAGGGCCTTCAATCAGCCCCAGCATTTT. Protein sequence: CASRPDRAFNQPQHF.